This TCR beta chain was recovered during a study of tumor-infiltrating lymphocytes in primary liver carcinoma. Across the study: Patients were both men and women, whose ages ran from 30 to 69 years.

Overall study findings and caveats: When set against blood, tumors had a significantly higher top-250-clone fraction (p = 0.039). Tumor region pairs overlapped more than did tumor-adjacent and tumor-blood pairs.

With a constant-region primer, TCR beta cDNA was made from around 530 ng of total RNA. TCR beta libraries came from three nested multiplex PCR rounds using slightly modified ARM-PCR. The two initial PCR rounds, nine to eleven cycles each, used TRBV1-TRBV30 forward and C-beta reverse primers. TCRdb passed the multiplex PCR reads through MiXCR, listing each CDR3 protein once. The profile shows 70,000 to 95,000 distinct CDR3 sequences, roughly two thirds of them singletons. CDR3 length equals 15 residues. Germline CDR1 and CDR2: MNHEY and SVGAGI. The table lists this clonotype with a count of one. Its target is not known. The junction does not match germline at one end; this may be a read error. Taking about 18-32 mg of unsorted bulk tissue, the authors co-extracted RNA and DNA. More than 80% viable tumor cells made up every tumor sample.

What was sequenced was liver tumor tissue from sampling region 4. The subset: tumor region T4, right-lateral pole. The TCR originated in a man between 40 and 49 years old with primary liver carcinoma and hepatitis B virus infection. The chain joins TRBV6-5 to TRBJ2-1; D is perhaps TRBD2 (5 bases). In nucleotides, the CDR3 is TGTGCCAGCAGTCCACTAGATCCCCCCGACAATGCGCAGTTCTTC. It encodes CASSPLDPPDNAQFF.